The 7 T cell receptor beta chains below were found in one sample sequenced in a study of blood T cell repertoires in COVID-19. Sequenced by immunoSEQ multiplex PCR; TCRdb stores in-frame clones only, minus some. The table has around 270,000 clones, approximately 85% seen once. Sequenced input: peripheral blood. The receptor source for this set is a human donor with COVID-19, enrolled during active disease. The donor label of this sample is uncertain.

The J gene is TRBJ1-5, the V gene TRBV6-5; D is unresolved. This CDR3 is 16 amino acids long. Trimming removed 0 bases from V and 7 bases from J, with 16 bases in between. The germline V gene has CDR1 MNHEY and CDR2 SVGAGI. The CDR3 here is CASSYSRTPDSQPQHF. CDR3 nucleotide sequence: TGTGCCAGCAGTTACTCGAGGACTCCGGACTCGCAGCCCCAGCATTTT.

V is TRBV7-9 and J is TRBJ1-2; 8 positions agree with TRBD1. V trimming: 6 bases; J trimming: 7 bases; junction bases outside the gene matches: 13. The CDR3 is made up of 15 amino acids. Per germline, CDR1 SEHNR and CDR2 FQNEAQ (reference sequence). Here the CDR3 reads CASSPAGQGASGYTF. The CDR3 DNA sequence: TGTGCCAGCAGTCCGGCCGGGCAGGGGGCTAGTGGCTACACCTTC. The full variable domain, rest sourced from reference TRBV7-9 and TRBJ1-2, is DTGVSQNPRHKITKRGQNVTFRCDPISEHNRLYWYRQTLGQGPEFLTYFQNEAQLEKSRLLSDRFSAERPKGSFSTLEIQRTEQGDSAMYLCASSPAGQGASGYTFGSGTRLTVV.

The count of this clone is one. The chain combines TRBV11-2 with TRBJ2-1; TRBD1 aligns across 7 bases. V was clipped by 1 base and J by 12 bases; unmatched bases: 9. CDR1 SGHAT and CDR2 FQNNGV come from the germline V gene. The CDR3 consists of 14 residues. The CDR3 protein is CASSLGGDWDRQFF. For the CDR3, the DNA is TGTGCCAGCAGCTTAGGAGGTGATTGGGACAGGCAGTTCTTC.

In this sample, this clone turned up a few times. The V gene is TRBV11-3, the J gene TRBJ1-1; no clear D gene. The CDR3 consists of 13 residues. The ends were cut back, 0 bases at V and 1 base at J, with 3 bases in the middle. CDR1 SGHNT and CDR2 YENEEA come from the germline V gene. CDR3 in DNA: TGTGCCAGCAGCTTAGAAGCGAACACTGAAGCTTTCTTT. Amino acids: CASSLEANTEAFF.

The CDR3, as DNA: TGTGCCAGCAGTTACTCGCCCCCAGGGGCTGGAAACACCATATATTTT. Protein sequence: CASSYSPPGAGNTIYF. The chain is built from TRBV6-5 and TRBJ1-3; a weak D match, TRBD1 (6 bases). The germline V gene has CDR1 MNHEY and CDR2 SVGAGI. CDR3 size: 16 residues. The V gene lost 0 bases and the J gene lost 2 bases, with 11 bases spanning the gap.

The V and J genes are TRBV2 and TRBJ1-1; no clear D gene. The CDR3 length is 13 residues. Germline lookup yields CDR1 SNHLY and CDR2 FYNNEI. V dropped 4 bases and J dropped 0 bases, with 6 bases sitting between them. CDR3 bases: TGTGCCAGCAGTGGCGGGATGAACACTGAAGCTTTCTTT. It specifies CASSGGMNTEAFF.

CDR3 nucleotides: TGCGCCAGCAGTGAGACAGGGTTTGGCGGCTACACCTTC. Its translation: CASSETGFGGYTF. The V and J genes are TRBV10-2 and TRBJ1-2; D possibly corresponds to TRBD1 (6 bases). Germline CDR1 reads WSHSY; CDR2 reads SAAADI. Trimming took 2 bases from V and 8 from J, leaving 12 bases between them. This CDR3 has 13 amino acids.